What follows is one T cell receptor beta chain and its context. Its antigen is as yet unknown. This specimen belongs to a study of cytomegalovirus exposure and HLA in healthy donors. The PCR had 60 Vbeta and 13 Jbeta primers. Some clones are missing from TCRdb's copy, which holds only in-frame ones; the method was immunoSEQ multiplex PCR. The table includes about 120,000 clones, around 74% detected once. This CDR3 comprises 16 residues. Losses at the gene ends were 0 bases for V and 6 bases for J; bases not matched to a gene: 6. Germline CDR1 is ENHRY and CDR2 is SYGVKD. Overall study results and limits: The authors later found TCR association rates varying by HLA locus, with DRB1 most and HLA-C fewest.

The sequence was obtained from a woman aged 18-29 years in good health and CMV-seronegative. Input material: PBMCs. The chain employs TRBV10-3 and TRBJ1-5; 9 bases match TRBD1. This CDR3 is CAISESDRQGVQPQHF. DNA of the CDR3: TGTGCCATCAGTGAGTCGGATCGACAGGGGGTTCAGCCCCAGCATTTT.